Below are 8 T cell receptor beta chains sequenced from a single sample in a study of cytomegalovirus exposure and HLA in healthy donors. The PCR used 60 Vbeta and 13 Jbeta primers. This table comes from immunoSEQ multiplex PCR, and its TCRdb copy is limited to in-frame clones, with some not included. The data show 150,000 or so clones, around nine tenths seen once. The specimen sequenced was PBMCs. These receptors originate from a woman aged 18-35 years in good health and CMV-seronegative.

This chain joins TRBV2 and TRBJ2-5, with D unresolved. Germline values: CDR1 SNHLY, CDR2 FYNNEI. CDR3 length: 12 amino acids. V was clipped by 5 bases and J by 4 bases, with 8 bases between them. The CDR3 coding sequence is TGTGCCAGCAGTTATGGCGGAGAGACCCAGTACTTC. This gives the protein CASSYGGETQYF.

CDR3 protein: CASSLLAESYNEQFF. The DNA of the CDR3 is TGTGCCAGCAGCTTACTAGCGGAATCCTACAATGAGCAGTTCTTC. This chain connects TRBV9 to TRBJ2-1; 8 bases agree with TRBD2. Trimming took 4 bases from V and 1 from J; bases not matched to a gene: 4. Germline assignment: CDR1 SGDLS and CDR2 YYNGEE. This CDR3 is 15 amino acids long.

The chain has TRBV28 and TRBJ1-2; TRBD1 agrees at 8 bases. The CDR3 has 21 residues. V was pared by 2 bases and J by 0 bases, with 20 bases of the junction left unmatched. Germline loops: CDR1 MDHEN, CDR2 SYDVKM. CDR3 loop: CASSLPRGRGLQGGTNYGYTF. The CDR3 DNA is TGTGCCAGCAGTTTACCCAGGGGCAGGGGGCTCCAGGGGGGCACTAACTATGGCTACACCTTC.

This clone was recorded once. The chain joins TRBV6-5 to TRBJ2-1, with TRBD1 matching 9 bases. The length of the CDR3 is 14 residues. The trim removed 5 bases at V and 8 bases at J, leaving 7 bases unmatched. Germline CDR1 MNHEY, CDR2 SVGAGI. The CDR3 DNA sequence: TGTGCCAGCAGTACCGGGACAGGGTTCTATGAGCAGTTCTTC. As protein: CASSTGTGFYEQFF.

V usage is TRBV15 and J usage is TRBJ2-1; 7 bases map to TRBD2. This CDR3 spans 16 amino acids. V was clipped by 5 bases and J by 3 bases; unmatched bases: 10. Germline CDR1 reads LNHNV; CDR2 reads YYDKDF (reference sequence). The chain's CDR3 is CATSGGAQRGYNEQFF. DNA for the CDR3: TGTGCCACCAGCGGAGGGGCCCAGCGGGGCTACAATGAGCAGTTCTTC.

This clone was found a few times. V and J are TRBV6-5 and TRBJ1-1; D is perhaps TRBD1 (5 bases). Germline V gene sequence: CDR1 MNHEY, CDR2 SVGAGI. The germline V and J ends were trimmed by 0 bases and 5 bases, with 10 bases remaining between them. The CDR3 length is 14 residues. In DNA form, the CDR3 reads TGTGCCAGCAGTTACTCACCGGGGGAGACTGAAGCTTTCTTT. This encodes CASSYSPGETEAFF.

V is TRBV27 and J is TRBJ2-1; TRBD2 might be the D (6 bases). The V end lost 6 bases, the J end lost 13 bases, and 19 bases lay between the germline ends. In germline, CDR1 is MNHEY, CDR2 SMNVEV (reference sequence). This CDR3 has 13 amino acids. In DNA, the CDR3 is TGTGCCAGCAGGCTAACCGGGACTCTGAAACAGTTCTTC. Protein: CASRLTGTLKQFF.

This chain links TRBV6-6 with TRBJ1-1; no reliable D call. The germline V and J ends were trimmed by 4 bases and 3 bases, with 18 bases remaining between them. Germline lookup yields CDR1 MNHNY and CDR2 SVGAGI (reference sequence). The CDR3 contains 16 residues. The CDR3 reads CASSSPGRGGDTEAFF. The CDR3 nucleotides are TGTGCCAGCAGTTCACCCGGACGGGGTGGCGACACTGAAGCTTTCTTT.